This TCR beta chain was recorded in a study of blood T cell repertoires in COVID-19. Study details: Samples came from the United States, Italy and Spain, spanning acute and convalescent COVID-19. T cells, B-cell-depleted T cells, or PBMCs supplied cDNA or gDNA.

Those enrolled in Seattle joined during active infection and were followed longitudinally afterward. In the study's own analysis: Amplification of reference gene primers provided the estimated nucleated cell counts. Here immunoSEQ multiplex PCR was the method, and the copy in TCRdb shows in-frame clones only, minus some. V and J calls and clone size follow that table, whereas D and trimming were derived from the DNA. Of approximately 92,000 clones in the sample, around 90% were seen once. V gave up 2 bases and J gave up 10 bases, with 12 bases separating them. This CDR3 region has 13 residues. In germline, CDR1 is GTSNPN, CDR2 SVGIG (reference sequence). The table lists this clone with a count of one.

Sample: peripheral blood. This receptor was taken from a woman aged 60-75 years with COVID-19, enrolled during active disease. This chain connects TRBV30 to TRBJ1-6; no firm D call. The CDR3 DNA reads TGTGCCTGGAGTCTGGCAGAGAGGTCACCCCTCCACTTT. Its protein is CAWSLAERSPLHF.